The clone carrying this T cell receptor (beta chain) has a count of ten or more. Antigen unknown. The sample comes from a study of T cells in Graves' hyperthyroidism and ophthalmopathy. Blood was obtained at the first hyperthyroidism diagnosis, which preceded any ophthalmopathy symptoms. V was clipped by 5 bases and J by 7 bases; unmatched bases: 9. Germline V CDR1 and CDR2: SGHAT, FQNNGV. The CDR3 is 16 amino acids. The study, taken as a whole, reports: Ophthalmopathy prediction by the model preceded onset by a median roughly 6 months.

The investigators amplified TCR beta CDR3 regions from RNA transcripts. When the TCR CDR3 underwent first-round RT-PCR, the HTBI primer set was used. One entry per CDR3 protein results from TCRdb running MiXCR on the multiplex PCR reads. The sample records about 280,000 distinct CDR3 sequences, less than 30% being singletons. Sample: blood. The V and J genes are TRBV11-2 and TRBJ1-6, with 9 bases identical to TRBD1. This clonotype was sampled from a man in his forties with Graves' hyperthyroidism that later progressed to Graves' ophthalmopathy. CDR3 in DNA: TGTGCCAGCAGCCCGACCCGGGGGACAGGGAATTCACCCCTCCACTTT. It is translated as CASSPTRGTGNSPLHF.